These T cell receptor beta chains were read from a single sample in a study of beta chain features in type 1 diabetes. Using immunoSEQ multiplex PCR, the repertoire was profiled, and TCRdb retains in-frame clones only, with some absent. The table records around 150,000 clones, around 8.4% of them present only once. Sequenced sample: central memory CD4+ T cells from blood. These receptor sequences come from a woman under 30 with type 1 diabetes. Both conserved end residues are trimmed from each CDR3.

V	CDR3
TRBV5-6	ASSLGGGTDTQY
TRBV7-2	ASSLHDMDQPQH
TRBV5-1	ASRLAGESTDTQY
TRBV7-2	ASSLVLSTGELF
TRBV7-9	ASSFADRAGYGYT
TRBV29-1	SGLDNSGNTIY
TRBV11-2	ASSPRQGVTEAF
TRBV7-3	ASSRLGGDTEAF
TRBV21-1	ASTLCGRASNQPQH
TRBV6-5	ASSYGQGAGYT
TRBV28	ASSKLAGGPTYEQY
TRBV20-1	SASPGIEAF
TRBV7-2	ASSPGLEYDTQY
TRBV6-6	ASSYEGNSYEQY
TRBV9	ASSAQGVRTGELF
TRBV18	ASSPVQRRGGGEDEQY
TRBV2	ASSEARTGPYGYT
TRBV10-2	ASSEPGGGVSSYEQY
TRBV30	AGNQGLGGYGYT
TRBV29-1	SVAWTSGAYEQY
TRBV15	ATSRGSGEQF
TRBV25-1	ASSRSQGHEQY
TRBV7-2	ASSIRGSMKY
TRBV7-9	ASSLTDRPDEKLF
TRBV6-6	AGTGANYGYT
TRBV7-9	ASIRDSQETQY
TRBV10-3	AISAGDSTEAF
TRBV4-3	ASSQGTSGLTDTQY
TRBV7-2	ASSRTPQGTQY
TRBV29-1	SVDASGQGGETQY
TRBV27	ASSLSGTGATEAF
TRBV7-2	ASSLAPQGGGEAEAF
TRBV4-3	ASSQDLAGGPQY
TRBV29-1	SVRPFEGEQY
TRBV5-8	ASSSTTKTGFYEQY
TRBV5-6	ASSPGGSGSYEQY
TRBV5-1	ASSPVSEDYGYT
TRBV11-2	ASSLSRVNTEAF
TRBV18	ASSTTRAGEQY
TRBV7-2	ASTKGWGGNYEQF
TRBV6-5	ATRDQETQY
TRBV15	ATSRGAGANVLT
TRBV19	ASSTQGSGANVLT
TRBV23-1	ASSQCRGTAYQPQH
TRBV18	ASSPPGGSPHEQY
TRBV14	ASSLDGHYLSYEQY
TRBV5-1	ASSYSTTGQETQY
TRBV5-1	ASSVDRTGEQY
TRBV5-1	ASSSTGTGDTEAF